This entry concerns a single TCR beta chain. The CDR3 is 11 amino acids. CDR1 MGHDK and CDR2 SYGVNS come from the germline V gene. The V end was cut by 10 bases, the J end by 5 bases, with 12 bases between. RNA in amounts of roughly 0.5 to 1 ug was reverse transcribed with random hexamers. TCRdb ran MiXCR on the immunoSEQ multiplex PCR reads and lists one entry per CDR3 protein. This sample has around 160,000 distinct CDR3 sequences, with around 94% found just once. This sample was included in a study of CD8 T cells in Susac syndrome. The chain carries TRBV25-1 and TRBJ2-7; D is undetermined. The source is a human donor in good health. Material: CD4+ T cells from PBMCs. The chain's CDR3 is CATHSVDEQYF. The CDR3 DNA reads as TGTGCCACCCACAGCGTCGACGAGCAGTACTTC.